These 22 T cell receptor beta chains share one sample of origin, sequenced in a study of blood T cell repertoires in COVID-19. Generated by immunoSEQ multiplex PCR, the TCRdb table keeps only in-frame clones and is missing some. There are about 160,000 clones in the sample; 90% to 95% occur only once, and under 5% lies in the top ten. The sequenced sample consisted of peripheral blood. The receptors shown here come from a woman aged 45-65 years with acute or convalescent COVID-19.

J is TRBJ2-5 and V is TRBV19; tentative D call: TRBD2 (7 bases). V was cut by 5 bases and J by 3 bases, with 16 bases left in between. Germline loops: CDR1 LNHDA, CDR2 SQIVND (reference sequence). The CDR3 is 15 amino acids. The DNA of the CDR3 is TGTGCCAGTAGTTTGGGGGGGACACTTGAAGAGACCCAGTACTTC. Protein: CASSLGGTLEETQYF.

The chain uses TRBV5-6 and TRBJ1-2; 9 nucleotides agree with TRBD1. From germline, CDR1 is SGHDT and CDR2 YYEEEE. The CDR3 has 15 residues. V was clipped by 3 bases and J by 4 bases; unmatched bases: 7. The CDR3 sequence is CASSSAQGAIYGYTF. For the CDR3, the DNA is TGTGCCAGCAGCTCAGCACAGGGGGCTATCTATGGCTACACCTTC.

A few counts support this clone. The rearrangement uses TRBV16 and TRBJ2-7; D call uncertain. Germline CDR1 KGHSY, CDR2 FQNENV. The CDR3 loop spans 14 amino acids. V lost 2 bases and J lost 9, with 17 bases in between. DNA for the CDR3: TGTGCCAGCAGCCAAAGAATAGGAGAAGCGAGGCAGTACTTC. Its protein product is CASSQRIGEARQYF.

V and J are TRBV5-4 and TRBJ2-5, with TRBD1 matching over 9 bases. CDR1 and CDR2 (germline): SGHNT, YYREEE (reference sequence). This CDR3 is 16 amino acids long. Trimming removed 4 bases from V and 5 bases from J; junction bases left unmatched: 12. The CDR3 bases are TGTGCCAGCAGCCCTGGACAGGGGCCCGGAATGGAGACCCAGTACTTC. Its protein is CASSPGQGPGMETQYF.

The CDR3 nucleotides are TGTGCCAGAAGCTTGTTGGGACAGGGGCCCAATGAGCAGTTCTTC. This translates into CARSLLGQGPNEQFF. J is TRBJ2-1 and V is TRBV5-3; TRBD1 matches 10 bases. TRBV5-3 carries the ORF label, with uncertain function. V lost 1 base to trimming and J lost 6 bases; unmatched junction nucleotides: 4. CDR3 size: 15 residues.

The genes are TRBV5-1 and TRBJ1-2, with D maybe TRBD1 (5 bases). V lost 0 bases, J lost 5 bases, and 14 bases lay in between. Germline values: CDR1 SGHRS, CDR2 YFSETQ. CDR3 length: 15 residues. The CDR3 bases are TGCGCCAGCAGCTTGGGCCTAACGGGGGGATATGGCTACACCTTC. Residues: CASSLGLTGGYGYTF.

The V call is TRBV10-3, the J call TRBJ2-4; 7 nucleotides agree with TRBD2. There are 14 residues in the CDR3. CDR1 and CDR2 from the germline V gene are ENHRY and SYGVKD. With 11 bases clipped from V and 8 bases from J, the junction kept 15 bases outside the gene matches. The CDR3 protein is CASARGGALDIQYF. Written as DNA, the CDR3 is TGTGCCTCTGCCCGGGGAGGGGCTTTAGACATTCAGTACTTC.

The chain recombines TRBV15 with TRBJ2-6; 8 bases agree with TRBD1. This CDR3 region has 19 residues. Germline V gene data show CDR1 as LNHNV and CDR2 as YYDKDF (reference sequence). V lost 0 bases, J lost 4 bases, and 11 bases stayed unmatched. CDR3 nucleotides: TGTGCCACCAGCAGAGACTTAGGACAGGGTCTGGCGGGGGCCAACGTCCTGACTTTC. Translation gives CATSRDLGQGLAGANVLTF.

The genes are TRBV2 and TRBJ2-3, with TRBD2 matching 8 bases. CDR1 and CDR2 (germline): SNHLY, FYNNEI. This CDR3 is 13 amino acids long. The J segment lost 4 bases and the V segment lost 8 bases, leaving 5 bases of the junction unmatched. The CDR3 region is CASDRGGADTQYF. CDR3 sequence (DNA): TGTGCCAGCGACCGGGGGGGCGCAGATACGCAGTATTTT. Looking up the rest from reference TRBV2 and TRBJ2-3 gives the full variable domain: EPEVTQTPSHQVTQMGQEVILRCVPISNHLYFYWYRQILGQKVEFLVSFYNNEISEKSEIFDDQFSVERPDGSNFTLKIRSTKLEDSAMYFCASDRGGADTQYFGPGTRLTVL.

The V gene is TRBV11-2, the J gene TRBJ2-5; 9 nucleotides agree with TRBD1. The CDR3 spans 14 residues. Germline V gives CDR1 SGHAT, CDR2 FQNNGV. With 1 base clipped from V and 6 bases from J, the junction kept 3 bases outside the gene matches. The CDR3 sequence is CASSLGTGVQTQYF. CDR3 DNA: TGTGCCAGCAGCTTAGGGACAGGGGTACAGACCCAGTACTTC.

The table lists this clone with a count of one. The rearrangement uses TRBV4-1 and TRBJ2-5, with D possibly TRBD2 on 6 matching bases. Germline V gene sequence: CDR1 MGHRA, CDR2 YSYEKL. The CDR3 runs to 17 residues. Trimming removed 0 bases from V and 0 bases from J, with 14 bases in between. The CDR3: CASSQDKGRHNQETQYF. The CDR3 DNA reads as TGCGCCAGCAGCCAAGACAAAGGGAGGCACAACCAAGAGACCCAGTACTTC.

In its sample, this clone was seen once. The chain employs TRBV19 and TRBJ2-1; TRBD2 aligns across 7 bases. Germline trimming cut 6 bases from V and 0 bases from J; bases unmatched to any gene: 8. CDR1 LNHDA and CDR2 SQIVND come from the germline V gene (reference sequence). The length of the CDR3 is 16 residues. The CDR3 region is CASSSTSASSYNEQFF. The DNA of the CDR3 is TGTGCCAGTAGCTCCACTAGCGCTAGCTCCTACAATGAGCAGTTCTTC.

This clone has a single count. The chain joins TRBV9 to TRBJ2-1; a weak D match, TRBD2 (5 bases). Trimming removed 3 bases at V and 8 bases at J, with 12 bases between. Per germline, CDR1 SGDLS and CDR2 YYNGEE. This CDR3 spans 13 amino acids. CDR3 sequence (DNA): TGTGCCAGCAGCGGTGGGGTCGGGGATGAGCAGTTCTTC. It codes for CASSGGVGDEQFF.

The gene calls are TRBV28 and TRBJ2-1, with 10 bases aligning to TRBD1. The CDR3 loop spans 15 amino acids. V trimming: 3 bases; J trimming: 3 bases; junction bases outside the gene matches: 2. CDR1 is MDHEN and CDR2 is SYDVKM in the germline V gene. Here the CDR3 DNA reads TGTGCCAGCAGTTTTTGGACAGGGGGCTACAATGAGCAGTTCTTC. Translated: CASSFWTGGYNEQFF.

The chain joins TRBV2 to TRBJ2-7; D is undetermined. The germline V gene encodes CDR1 SNHLY and CDR2 FYNNEI. This CDR3 region has 15 residues. V gave up 7 bases and J gave up 0 bases, with 16 bases separating them. CDR3 protein: CASTENYLSSYEQYF. The CDR3 nucleotides read TGTGCCAGCACCGAGAACTACCTGAGCTCCTACGAGCAGTACTTC.

The CDR3: CAWSVNPGGKQYF. DNA of the CDR3: TGTGCCTGGAGTGTAAACCCAGGGGGCAAGCAGTACTTC. The V and J genes are TRBV30 and TRBJ2-7; 8 bases agree with TRBD1. Germline assignment: CDR1 GTSNPN and CDR2 SVGIG (reference sequence). The CDR3 totals 13 residues. V dropped 0 bases and J dropped 8; count of bases not matched to a gene: 6.

CDR3 sequence: CASSLGGPETQYF. The CDR3 DNA reads TGTGCCAGCAGCTTGGGGGGGCCAGAGACCCAGTACTTC. The V call is TRBV5-4, the J call TRBJ2-5, with D maybe TRBD1 (6 bases). The CDR3 length is 13 residues. Trimming cost V 0 bases and J 4 bases, with 7 bases left between them. Germline assignment: CDR1 SGHNT and CDR2 YYREEE (reference sequence).

The chain is built from TRBV6-4 and TRBJ2-1; 11 bases line up with TRBD2. The CDR3 runs to 14 residues. Losses at the gene ends were 10 bases for V and 9 bases for J; bases not matched to a gene: 11. The germline CDR1 and CDR2 sequences are MRHNA and SNTAGT. CDR3 residues: CANYTLAGAGEQFF. DNA for the CDR3: TGTGCCAACTACACACTAGCGGGAGCTGGTGAGCAGTTCTTC.

J is TRBJ1-2 and V is TRBV19; 7 positions agree with TRBD1. This CDR3 region has 14 residues. V trimming: 8 bases; J trimming: 1 base; junction bases outside the gene matches: 7. Germline CDR1 reads LNHDA; CDR2 reads SQIVND (reference sequence). The CDR3 DNA sequence: TGTGCCAGTTCTGTGGACAGGATTAACTATGGCTACACCTTC. Translated: CASSVDRINYGYTF. Drawing the rest from reference TRBV19 and TRBJ1-2, the complete variable domain is DGGITQSPKYLFRKEGQNVTLSCEQNLNHDAMYWYRQDPGQGLRLIYYSQIVNDFQKGDIAEGYSVSREKKESFPLTVTSAQKNPTAFYLCASSVDRINYGYTFGSGTRLTVV.

The rearrangement uses TRBV4-3 and TRBJ1-2, with a tentative D call TRBD1 (5 bases). CDR1 is LGHNA and CDR2 is YSLEER in the germline V gene. The CDR3 is 17 residues long. Trimming pared 0 bases from V and 4 bases from J, leaving 18 bases between. For the CDR3, the DNA is TGCGCCAGCAGCCAAGAATTGTTGGACTTCGGGGGCTATGGCTACACCTTC. Protein sequence: CASSQELLDFGGYGYTF.

The chain carries TRBV7-3 and TRBJ2-2; 8 bases fit TRBD2. Per the germline V gene, CDR1 is SGHTA and CDR2 is FQGTGA. V shed 7 bases, J shed 7 bases, and the junction held 11 bases outside the gene matches. The CDR3 length is 15 residues. Here the CDR3 reads CASTPSGGGDGELFF. The CDR3 DNA reads TGTGCCAGCACCCCCAGCGGGGGTGGAGACGGGGAGCTGTTTTTT.

The V gene is TRBV4-1, the J gene TRBJ1-5, with TRBD1 as a possible D gene (5 bases). The CDR3 is made up of 14 amino acids. Germline V gene sequence: CDR1 MGHRA, CDR2 YSYEKL. V was clipped by 2 bases and J by 0 bases, with 5 bases between them. DNA of the CDR3: TGCGCCAGCAGCCAACAGGGTAGCAATCAGCCCCAGCATTTT. Its translation is CASSQQGSNQPQHF.